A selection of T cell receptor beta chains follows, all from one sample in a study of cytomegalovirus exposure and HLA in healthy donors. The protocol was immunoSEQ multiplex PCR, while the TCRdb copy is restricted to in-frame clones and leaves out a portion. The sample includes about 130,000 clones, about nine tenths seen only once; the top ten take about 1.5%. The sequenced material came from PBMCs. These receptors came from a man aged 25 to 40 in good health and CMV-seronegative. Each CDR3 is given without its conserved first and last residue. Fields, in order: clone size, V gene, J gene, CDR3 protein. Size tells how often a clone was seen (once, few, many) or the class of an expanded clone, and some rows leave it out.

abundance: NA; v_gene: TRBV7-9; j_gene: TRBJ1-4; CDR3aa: ASSFGGEPSEKLF
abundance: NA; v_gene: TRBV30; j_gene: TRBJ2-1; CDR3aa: AWSVLAGQTGEQF
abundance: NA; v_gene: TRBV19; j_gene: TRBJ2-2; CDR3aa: ASSSRDGTPPEELF
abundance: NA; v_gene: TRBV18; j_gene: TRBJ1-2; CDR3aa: ASSPSVTGGRGYT
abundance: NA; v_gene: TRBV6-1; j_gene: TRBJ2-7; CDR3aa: ASSELAGAYEQY
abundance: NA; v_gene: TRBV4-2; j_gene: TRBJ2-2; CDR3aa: ASSQDLTTSGELF
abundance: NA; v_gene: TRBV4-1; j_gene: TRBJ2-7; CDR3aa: ASSQRLAGVISVQY
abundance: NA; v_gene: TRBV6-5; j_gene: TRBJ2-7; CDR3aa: ASSYPPLAAPYEQY
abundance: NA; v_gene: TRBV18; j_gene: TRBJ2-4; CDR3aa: ASSIGLAGSQGGIQY
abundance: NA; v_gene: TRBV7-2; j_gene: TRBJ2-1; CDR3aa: ASSQFSGISGGEQF
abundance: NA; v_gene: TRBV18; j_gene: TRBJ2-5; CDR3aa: ASSLPSRTTPQETQY
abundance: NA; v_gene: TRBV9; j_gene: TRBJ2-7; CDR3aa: ASSVDGTGGIEQY
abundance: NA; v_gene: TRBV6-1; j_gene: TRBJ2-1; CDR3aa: ASSDSRGGDEQF
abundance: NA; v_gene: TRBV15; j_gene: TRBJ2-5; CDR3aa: ATSRHPQETQY
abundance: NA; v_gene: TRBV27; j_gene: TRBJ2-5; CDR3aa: ASSLSSGVNQETQY
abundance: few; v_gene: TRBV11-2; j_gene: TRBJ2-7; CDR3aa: ASSRVAGDFYEQY
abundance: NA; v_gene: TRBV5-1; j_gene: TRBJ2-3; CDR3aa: ASSFGSGRLTTDTQY
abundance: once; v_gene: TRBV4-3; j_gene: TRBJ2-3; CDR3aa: ASSQDRSRVNTQY
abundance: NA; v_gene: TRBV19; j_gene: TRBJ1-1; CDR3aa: ASSIGPTGEAF
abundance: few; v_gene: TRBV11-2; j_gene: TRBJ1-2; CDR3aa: ASSPGGYGYT
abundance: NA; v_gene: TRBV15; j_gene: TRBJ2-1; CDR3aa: ATSSTLVTRQF
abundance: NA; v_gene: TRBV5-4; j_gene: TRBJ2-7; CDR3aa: ASSTKTGGGVYEQY
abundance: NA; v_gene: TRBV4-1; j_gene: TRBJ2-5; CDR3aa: ASSQGWGRDSETQY
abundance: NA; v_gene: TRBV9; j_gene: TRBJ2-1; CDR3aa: ASSAQYSGIFYNEQF
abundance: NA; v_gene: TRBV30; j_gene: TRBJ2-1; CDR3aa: AWRDYRQSPEQF
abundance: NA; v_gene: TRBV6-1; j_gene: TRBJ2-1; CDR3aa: ASSEAVTSGRAYSYNEQF
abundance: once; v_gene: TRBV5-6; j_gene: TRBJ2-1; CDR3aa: ASSSGGLNEQF
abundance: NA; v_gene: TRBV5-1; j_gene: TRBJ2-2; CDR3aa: ASSLALASYTGELF
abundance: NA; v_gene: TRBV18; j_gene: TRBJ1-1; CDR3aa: ASSPWGGTEAF
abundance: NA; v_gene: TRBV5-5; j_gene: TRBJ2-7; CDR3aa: ASSLALAIGYEQY
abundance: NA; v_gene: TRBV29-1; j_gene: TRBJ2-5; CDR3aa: SVVGGETQY
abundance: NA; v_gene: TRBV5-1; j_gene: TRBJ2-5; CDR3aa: ASSFRFGGGETQY
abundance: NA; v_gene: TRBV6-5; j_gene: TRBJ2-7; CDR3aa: ATGTSPNYEQY
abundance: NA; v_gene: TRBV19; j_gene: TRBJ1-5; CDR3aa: ASSISISLDQPQH
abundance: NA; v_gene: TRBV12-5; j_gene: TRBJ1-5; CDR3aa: APQSGQPQH
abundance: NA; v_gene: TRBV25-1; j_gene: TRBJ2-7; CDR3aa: ASTADSYEQY
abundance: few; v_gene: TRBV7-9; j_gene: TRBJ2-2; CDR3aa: ASSIFRDTGELF
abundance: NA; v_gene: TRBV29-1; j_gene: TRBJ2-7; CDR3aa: SVGPSGGYEQY
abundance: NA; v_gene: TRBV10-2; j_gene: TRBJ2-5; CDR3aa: ASSGQRQETQY
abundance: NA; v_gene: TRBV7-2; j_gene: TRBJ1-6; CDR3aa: ASSLRGQGGDSPLH
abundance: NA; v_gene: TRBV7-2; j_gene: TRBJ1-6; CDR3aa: ASRGTGESYNSPLH
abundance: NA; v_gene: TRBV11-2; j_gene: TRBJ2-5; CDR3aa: ASSLWGAVETQY
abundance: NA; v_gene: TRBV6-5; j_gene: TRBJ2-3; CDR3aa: ASSSTWRDQGDTQY
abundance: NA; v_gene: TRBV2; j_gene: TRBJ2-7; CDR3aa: ASTQASGSYEQY
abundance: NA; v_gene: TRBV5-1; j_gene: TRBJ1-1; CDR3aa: ASSPGDRDTEAF
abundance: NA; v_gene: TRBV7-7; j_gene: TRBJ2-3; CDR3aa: ASSLEGVTDTQY
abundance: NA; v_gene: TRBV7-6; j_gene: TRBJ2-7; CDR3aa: ASSPSTGSRREQY
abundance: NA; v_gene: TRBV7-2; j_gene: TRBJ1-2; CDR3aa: ASSTRQGGDGYT
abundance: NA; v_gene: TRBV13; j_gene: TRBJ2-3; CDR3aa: ASSLGFGLAGFTDTQY
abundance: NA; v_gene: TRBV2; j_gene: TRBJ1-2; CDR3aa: ASSNLGGANYGYT
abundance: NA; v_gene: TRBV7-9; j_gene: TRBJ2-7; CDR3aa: ASTEAGKSSYEQY
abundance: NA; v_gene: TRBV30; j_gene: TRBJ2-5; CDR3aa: AWSSARAEETQY
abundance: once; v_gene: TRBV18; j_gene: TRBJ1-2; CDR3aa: ASSPERQVYT
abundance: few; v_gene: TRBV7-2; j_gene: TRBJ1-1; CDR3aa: ASSRSGTGLRAF
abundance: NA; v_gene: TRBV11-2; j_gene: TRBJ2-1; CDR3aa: ASSLTGGWHEQF
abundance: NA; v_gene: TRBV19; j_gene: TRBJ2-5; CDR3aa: ASSSGLQETQY
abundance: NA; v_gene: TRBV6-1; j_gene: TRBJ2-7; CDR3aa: ASRRGGASDEQY
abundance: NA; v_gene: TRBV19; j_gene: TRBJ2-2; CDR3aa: ASSIGRGTNGELF
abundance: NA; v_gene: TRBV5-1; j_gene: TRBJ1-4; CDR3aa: ASSSTGTGREKLF
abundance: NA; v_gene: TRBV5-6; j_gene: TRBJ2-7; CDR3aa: ASSYSSGTGWGEQY